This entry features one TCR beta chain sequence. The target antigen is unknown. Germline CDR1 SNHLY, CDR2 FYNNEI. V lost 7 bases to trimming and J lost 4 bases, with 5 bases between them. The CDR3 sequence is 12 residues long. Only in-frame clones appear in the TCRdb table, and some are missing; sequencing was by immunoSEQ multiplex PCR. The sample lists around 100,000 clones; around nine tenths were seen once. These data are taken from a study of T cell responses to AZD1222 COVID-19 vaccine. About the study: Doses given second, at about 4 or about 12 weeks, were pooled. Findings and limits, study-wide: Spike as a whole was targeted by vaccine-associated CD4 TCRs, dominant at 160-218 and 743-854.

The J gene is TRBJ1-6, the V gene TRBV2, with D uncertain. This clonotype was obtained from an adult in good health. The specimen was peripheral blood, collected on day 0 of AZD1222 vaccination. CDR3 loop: CASKSYNSPLHF. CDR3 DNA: TGTGCCAGCAAGTCTTATAATTCACCCCTCCACTTT.